This is a list of T cell receptor beta chains from one sample in a study of T cell changes during pregnancy in multiple sclerosis. Profiling relied on immunoSEQ multiplex PCR, and the TCRdb table lists in-frame clones only, not all of them. The sample has about 120,000 clones, 80% to 95% seen once. The sequencing used peripheral blood, collected in the third trimester of pregnancy. These receptors came from a female donor with multiple sclerosis, enrolled in a pregnancy study. Both conserved end residues are trimmed from each CDR3. The size entry is marked missing in some rows and otherwise reads once, few, many or a size class.

TRBJ2-7	TRBV15	-	ATSRDRVTYEQY
TRBJ1-5	TRBV18	-	ASSPGHPSNQPQH
TRBJ1-1	TRBV14	-	ASSQVILPNTEAF
TRBJ1-1	TRBV30	few	AWSQGQYTEAF
TRBJ2-2	TRBV19	-	ATSFRGTSGNTGELF
TRBJ1-5	TRBV7-9	-	ASRAGTGGNQPQH
TRBJ1-2	TRBV29-1	-	SVDSGFSNYGYT
TRBJ2-1	TRBV7-8	-	ASSLDRASGGTSYNEQF
TRBJ1-3	TRBV9	-	ASSVNPEDTIY
TRBJ1-5	TRBV6-6	-	ASSLDSSPQH
TRBJ1-3	TRBV30	few	AWGQSGNTIY
TRBJ2-2	TRBV30	-	AGGLAGAKGELF
TRBJ2-5	TRBV7-2	-	ASSLVARETQY
TRBJ1-5	TRBV2	-	ASSSGTPGVQPQH
TRBJ2-7	TRBV27	-	ASSRQGRSYEQY
TRBJ2-3	TRBV9	-	ASSGTSRSTDTQY
TRBJ1-3	TRBV29-1	-	SALSSGNTIY
TRBJ2-1	TRBV6-6	-	ASTKGGNEQF
TRBJ1-1	TRBV2	-	ASSLKRGLNTEAF
TRBJ2-7	TRBV7-8	-	ASSFPQAGGPYEQY
TRBJ2-3	TRBV5-4	-	ASSGVDVGPETDTQY